These T cell receptor beta chains were read from a single sample in a study of blood T cell repertoires in COVID-19. The protocol was immunoSEQ multiplex PCR, while the TCRdb copy is restricted to in-frame clones and leaves out a portion. The table includes approximately 210,000 clones, approximately 87% detected once. The sample consisted of peripheral blood. The receptors here all came from a woman in her 70s with acute or convalescent COVID-19. CDR3s leave out the opening cysteine and the closing phenylalanine or tryptophan.

TRBJ2-2 | TRBV10-1 | 14 | ASSSGLAGGAGELF
TRBJ2-7 | TRBV5-6 | 13 | ASSFYGRSSYEQY
TRBJ1-1 | TRBV4-2 | 11 | ASSQDTNTEAF
TRBJ1-2 | TRBV24-1 | 12 | ATSDISVAYGYT
TRBJ2-5 | TRBV28 | 10 | ASSLLQETQY
TRBJ1-2 | TRBV28 | 11 | ASSSRPSYGYT
TRBJ1-5 | TRBV5-1 | 12 | ASSVGTGVQPQH
TRBJ1-1 | TRBV5-1 | 12 | ASSLQGMNTEAF
TRBJ2-1 | TRBV5-1 | 14 | ASSLIASGGYNEQF
TRBJ1-1 | TRBV10-2 | 11 | ASSDRLDTEAF
TRBJ1-6 | TRBV7-2 | 14 | ASSLTGQAYNSPLH
TRBJ2-6 | TRBV28 | 14 | ASSLAGGGGANVLT
TRBJ1-6 | TRBV5-6 | 13 | ASTKGGYYNSPLH
TRBJ1-2 | TRBV5-1 | 11 | ASSPRGGGGYT
TRBJ2-2 | TRBV7-9 | 13 | ASSRWGANTGELF
TRBJ2-7 | TRBV6-5 | 10 | ASTGVRKGQY
TRBJ1-2 | TRBV7-2 | 12 | ASSIEQGSGGYT
TRBJ1-3 | TRBV7-9 | 12 | ASSFLASGNTIY
TRBJ1-6 | TRBV5-1 | 11 | ASSLALNSPLH
TRBJ2-7 | TRBV27 | 12 | ASSPDRSSYEQY
TRBJ1-5 | TRBV11-3 | 11 | ASSSAVNQPQH
TRBJ1-1 | TRBV27 | 12 | ASSPFGRGTEAF
TRBJ2-1 | TRBV14 | 14 | ASSQDNRGYYNEQF
TRBJ2-1 | TRBV4-1 | 14 | ASSQGSGLANNEQF
TRBJ1-2 | TRBV6-5 | 13 | ASARGPYSNYGYT
TRBJ2-7 | TRBV18 | 14 | ASSPNGGSMVYEQY
TRBJ2-2 | TRBV28 | 19 | ASSLWWGQQGLAVNTGELF
TRBJ2-7 | TRBV7-2 | 12 | ASSLVRNSYEQY
TRBJ2-2 | TRBV28 | 12 | ASSLRQHTGELF
TRBJ2-7 | TRBV25-1 | 11 | ASSDPSKDEQY
TRBJ2-1 | TRBV5-1 | 13 | ASSSSGATYNEQF
TRBJ1-1 | TRBV7-9 | 13 | ASSLAMARRTEAF
TRBJ2-7 | TRBV19 | 12 | ASSTGTGQPSEY
TRBJ2-2 | TRBV3-1/TRBV3-2 | 12 | ASSLKGGSGELF
TRBJ2-7 | TRBV7-2 | 11 | ASSTRGPYEQY
TRBJ1-3 | TRBV9 | 15 | ASSANPQAASGNTIY
TRBJ1-2 | TRBV7-2 | 11 | ASSRMQGNGYT
TRBJ2-1 | TRBV4-3 | 13 | ASSQENSPYNEQF
TRBJ2-3 | TRBV24-1 | 14 | ATSDLQGQGTDTQY
TRBJ2-3 | TRBV18 | 12 | ASSPLQSTDTQY
TRBJ2-3 | TRBV5-1 | 15 | ASSPTSGGVGSDTQY
TRBJ2-5 | TRBV11-3 | 11 | ASNSGGLETQY